Following are 32 T cell receptor beta chains from one sample sequenced in a study of T cell changes during pregnancy in multiple sclerosis (dated by TCRdb to the late 2010s). Library preparation employed the immunoSEQ multiplex PCR assay. In its TCRdb copy, this immuneACCESS table keeps in-frame sequences only and misses some clones. Where compared with another copy, unresolved V genes explain less than half of these, and the others have no known cause. Present in this sample are tens of thousands of clones, around nine tenths of which were seen just once. The ten largest clonotypes hold 0.4% to 0.45% of the sample. Source: CD4+ T cells from peripheral blood mononuclear cells, taken in the third trimester of pregnancy. The receptors shown here come from a female donor with multiple sclerosis, enrolled in a pregnancy study.

This chain links TRBV30 with TRBJ2-1, with 11 bases identical to TRBD2. This CDR3 is 14 amino acids long. With V trimmed by 5 bases and J by 7 bases, 7 bases remained unmatched. Germline values: CDR1 GTSNPN, CDR2 SVGIG (reference sequence). Written as DNA, the CDR3 is TGTGCCTGGGAGACTAGCGGGATAGGTAATGAGCAGTTCTTC. As protein: CAWETSGIGNEQFF.

This clone came up a few times. The chain recombines TRBV4-2 with TRBJ2-7; TRBD2 aligns across 8 bases. The CDR3 contains 17 residues. J was trimmed by 5 bases and V by 4 bases; bases with no gene match: 16. CDR1 and CDR2 from the germline V gene are LGHNA and YNFKEQ. CDR3: CASSRGLALRRSHEQYF. CDR3 coding DNA: TGTGCCAGCAGCCGAGGACTAGCTCTCCGAAGGAGCCACGAGCAGTACTTC.

V gene TRBV18 combines with J gene TRBJ2-7, with 7 bases aligning to TRBD1. V gave up 3 bases and J gave up 3 bases; unmatched junction bases: 5. Germline V gives CDR1 KGHSH, CDR2 LQKENI. The CDR3 runs 14 residues. The DNA for the CDR3 is TGTGCCAGCTCACCTAACAGGGGCGGCTACGAGCAGTACTTC. As protein: CASSPNRGGYEQYF.

The V and J genes are TRBV4-2 and TRBJ2-5; weak D call: TRBD2 (6 bases). CDR1 is LGHNA, CDR2 YNFKEQ, per germline. Deletions cut 4 bases from V and 2 bases from J, with 11 bases between. This CDR3 contains 14 residues. In DNA form, the CDR3 reads TGTGCCAGCAGCCTTTCAAGCGGGCAAGAGACCCAGTACTTC. Translating gives CASSLSSGQETQYF.

This chain joins TRBV7-9 and TRBJ1-2, with a tentative D call TRBD1 (5 bases). Germline V gene sequence: CDR1 SEHNR, CDR2 FQNEAQ (reference sequence). There are 18 residues in the CDR3. With 1 base removed from V and 0 bases from J, the gap between germline ends came to 18 bases. The CDR3 is CASSLVGPRRGANYGYTF. The DNA for the CDR3 is TGTGCCAGCAGCTTAGTCGGGCCCCGGAGGGGAGCTAACTATGGCTACACCTTC. Full variable domain (missing parts from reference TRBV7-9 and TRBJ1-2): DTGVSQNPRHKITKRGQNVTFRCDPISEHNRLYWYRQTLGQGPEFLTYFQNEAQLEKSRLLSDRFSAERPKGSFSTLEIQRTEQGDSAMYLCASSLVGPRRGANYGYTFGSGTRLTVV.

The gene calls are TRBV14 and TRBJ2-5; 7 bases are shared with TRBD2. After removal of 1 base from V and 3 bases from J, the junction contained 14 bases not matched to a gene. This CDR3 is 18 amino acids long. Germline CDR1 SGHDN, CDR2 FVKESK. The CDR3 loop reads CASSQGWPDGGRKETQYF. CDR3 bases: TGTGCCAGCAGCCAAGGGTGGCCCGACGGGGGGAGAAAAGAGACCCAGTACTTC.

This chain connects TRBV7-2 to TRBJ2-5; 8 positions match TRBD1. V was clipped by 5 bases and J by 6 bases; unmatched bases: 5. The CDR3 length is 13 residues. The germline CDR1 and CDR2 sequences are SGHTA and FQGNSA. The CDR3, as DNA: TGTGCCAGCAGCATCAGGGGGCAACAGACCCAGTACTTC. Protein product: CASSIRGQQTQYF.

The chain carries TRBV25-1 and TRBJ2-5, with D possibly being TRBD2 (6 bases). V dropped 6 bases and J dropped 9 bases, with 14 bases sitting between them. There are 12 residues in the CDR3. Germline V lookup: CDR1 MGHDK, CDR2 SYGVNS. CDR3 sequence: CASRGTWGAQYF. As DNA, the CDR3 is TGTGCCAGCAGGGGGACTTGGGGGGCCCAGTACTTC.

V is TRBV6-1 and J is TRBJ1-1; possible D gene TRBD1, 6 bases. The germline gives CDR1 MNHNS, CDR2 SASEGT. The length of the CDR3 is 14 residues. V lost 6 bases to trimming and J lost 5 bases, with 16 bases between them. Here the CDR3 reads CASRPIGGHTEAFF. CDR3 nucleotides: TGTGCCAGCAGACCCATCGGGGGGCATACTGAAGCTTTCTTT.

The gene calls are TRBV7-8 and TRBJ1-4, with 10 bases matching TRBD1. The trim removed 5 bases at V and 11 bases at J, leaving 8 bases unmatched. This CDR3 comprises 14 residues. The germline gives CDR1 SGHVS, CDR2 FQNEAQ. This CDR3 is CASSLPPDRGKLFF. The DNA for the CDR3 is TGTGCCAGCAGCCTCCCGCCGGACAGGGGGAAACTGTTTTTT.

CDR3 region: CASSLEGVQGEQYF. CDR3 nucleotide sequence: TGTGCCAGCAGCTTGGAAGGGGTCCAGGGCGAGCAGTACTTC. The chain carries TRBV5-4 and TRBJ2-7, with D perhaps matching TRBD1 (5 bases). Germline V gene sequence: CDR1 SGHNT, CDR2 YYREEE (reference sequence). Trimming removed 0 bases at V and 6 bases at J, with 13 bases between. This CDR3 spans 14 amino acids.

V gene TRBV2 combines with J gene TRBJ2-4; D possibly corresponds to TRBD2 (5 bases). The CDR3 extends over 15 amino acids. Trimming pared 2 bases from V and 0 bases from J, leaving 8 bases between. Germline V gene data show CDR1 as SNHLY and CDR2 as FYNNEI. The CDR3 DNA reads TGTGCCAGCAGTGAAACGGCGGGAGCCAAAAACATTCAGTACTTC. As protein: CASSETAGAKNIQYF.

V usage is TRBV7-2 and J usage is TRBJ2-7; D may be TRBD2 (6 bases). The V and J ends lost 5 bases and 4 bases respectively, with 12 bases between them. CDR1 and CDR2 from the germline V gene are SGHTA and FQGNSA. This CDR3 contains 13 residues. The CDR3 here is CASSNGGAYEQYF. CDR3 bases: TGTGCCAGCAGCAACGGAGGGGCGTACGAGCAGTACTTC. The full variable domain, completed using reference TRBV7-2 and TRBJ2-7, is GAGVSQSPSNKVTEKGKDVELRCDPISGHTALYWYRQSLGQGLEFLIYFQGNSAPDKSGLPSDRFSAERTGGSVSTLTIQRTQQEDSAVYLCASSNGGAYEQYFGPGTRLTVT.

The chain carries TRBV7-9 and TRBJ2-5; the D gene is possibly TRBD2 (6 bases). Trimming shortened V by 10 bases and J by 5 bases, and 14 bases separated the two germline ends. The CDR3 covers 12 residues. Germline-derived CDR1 and CDR2 are SEHNR and FQNEAQ (reference sequence). CDR3 in DNA: TGTGCCACCACCCCGGGAGACGAGACCCAGTACTTC. This sequence encodes CATTPGDETQYF.

The sample holds one count of this clone. The rearrangement uses TRBV19 and TRBJ1-4; 10 positions agree with TRBD1. Germline-derived CDR1 and CDR2 are LNHDA and SQIVND (reference sequence). V shed 3 bases, J shed 15 bases, and the junction held 13 bases outside the gene matches. CDR3 size: 15 residues. The CDR3 DNA is TGTGCCAGTAGTATTATTCCAAACCCCGGGACAGGGGTGTTTTTT. Residues: CASSIIPNPGTGVFF. Full variable domain (missing parts from reference TRBV19 and TRBJ1-4): DGGITQSPKYLFRKEGQNVTLSCEQNLNHDAMYWYRQDPGQGLRLIYYSQIVNDFQKGDIAEGYSVSREKKESFPLTVTSAQKNPTAFYLCASSIIPNPGTGVFFGSGTQLSVL.

This chain joins TRBV5-1 and TRBJ2-7, with D possibly matching TRBD1 (5 bases). The germline CDR1 and CDR2 sequences are SGHRS and YFSETQ. Trimming pared 7 bases from V and 0 bases from J, leaving 14 bases between. This CDR3 is built from 14 residues. The CDR3 DNA is TGCGCCAGCCGATTTGACAGCGACTCCTACGAGCAGTACTTC. Its translation is CASRFDSDSYEQYF.

The chain combines TRBV18 with TRBJ2-5; TRBD2 aligns across 11 bases. This CDR3 is 16 amino acids long. V was clipped by 0 bases and J by 6 bases; unmatched bases: 6. CDR1 KGHSH and CDR2 LQKENI come from the germline V gene. CDR3 sequence (DNA): TGTGCCAGCTCACCACCAAGGCTAGCGGGAGGACAGACCCAGTACTTC. This sequence encodes CASSPPRLAGGQTQYF.

The chain has TRBV5-1 and TRBJ2-6, with 11 bases aligning to TRBD1. V was pared by 3 bases and J by 1 base, with 3 bases of the junction left unmatched. Per the germline V gene, CDR1 is SGHRS and CDR2 is YFSETQ. The CDR3 extends over 17 amino acids. This CDR3 reads CASSWTGGRSGANVLTF. The CDR3 coding sequence is TGCGCCAGCAGCTGGACAGGGGGCAGGTCTGGGGCCAACGTCCTGACTTTC.

The chain employs TRBV5-1 and TRBJ2-5; 13 bases fit TRBD2. The CDR3 is 16 amino acids. The germline V gene encodes CDR1 SGHRS and CDR2 YFSETQ. J was trimmed by 3 bases and V by 3 bases; bases with no gene match: 5. In DNA, the CDR3 is TGCGCCAGCAGCTCCTCACTAGCGGGAGGGGAAGAGACCCAGTACTTC. This codes for CASSSSLAGGEETQYF.

This clone has a handful of counts. Other DNA sequences of this sample code for an identical CDR3. The chain recombines TRBV4-1 with TRBJ2-2; unclear D gene. Germline-derived CDR1 and CDR2 are MGHRA and YSYEKL. V was shortened by 0 bases and J by 4 bases, with 3 bases between the two germline ends. This CDR3 is built from 13 residues. CDR3 loop: CASSQERTGELFF. In DNA form, the CDR3 reads TGCGCCAGCAGCCAAGAGCGCACCGGGGAGCTGTTTTTT.

V is TRBV4-3 and J is TRBJ2-6; a possible D gene is TRBD1 (6 bases). V was shortened by 4 bases and J by 0 bases, with 13 bases between the two germline ends. The CDR3 is made up of 17 amino acids. The germline CDR1 and CDR2 sequences are LGHNA and YSLEER. CDR3 DNA: TGCGCCAGCAGCCCAAACAGGGCTAACTCTGGGGCCAACGTCCTGACTTTC. It specifies CASSPNRANSGANVLTF.

The genes are TRBV7-2 and TRBJ2-5; possibly TRBD2 for D (6 bases). Trimming left V 2 bases short and J 1 base short, with 11 bases between. Germline V CDR1 and CDR2: SGHTA, FQGNSA. The CDR3 is made up of 15 amino acids. The CDR3 loop is CASSLTRGSQETQYF. CDR3 sequence (DNA): TGTGCCAGCAGCTTAACTCGGGGGAGCCAAGAGACCCAGTACTTC.

In its sample, this clone was seen once. This chain joins TRBV6-5 and TRBJ2-7; 10 bases line up with TRBD2. CDR3 size: 15 residues. With V trimmed by 2 bases and J by 5 bases, 6 bases remained unmatched. In germline, CDR1 is MNHEY, CDR2 SVGAGI. The CDR3 nucleotides read TGTGCCAGCAGTTACGAGGCTAGCGGGAGCCACGAGCAGTACTTC. This sequence encodes CASSYEASGSHEQYF.

The gene calls are TRBV7-9 and TRBJ2-7; D is undetermined. V lost 1 base to trimming and J lost 6 bases, with 7 bases between them. The germline V gene encodes CDR1 SEHNR and CDR2 FQNEAQ (reference sequence). The CDR3 totals 12 residues. The CDR3 loop is CASSLVSGEQYF. As DNA, the CDR3 is TGTGCCAGCAGCTTAGTATCAGGCGAGCAGTACTTC.

This rearrangement joins TRBV28 to TRBJ1-1; no reliable D call. Deletions cut 5 bases from V and 1 base from J, with 8 bases between. The CDR3 has 13 residues. Germline lookup yields CDR1 MDHEN and CDR2 SYDVKM. DNA of the CDR3: TGTGCCAGCAGTCCCCCCCAGAACACTGAAGCTTTCTTT. It codes for CASSPPQNTEAFF.

This chain links TRBV5-1 with TRBJ2-7, with 9 nucleotides matching TRBD1. Per the germline V gene, CDR1 is SGHRS and CDR2 is YFSETQ. This CDR3 contains 14 residues. V was pared by 3 bases and J by 2 bases, with 3 bases of the junction left unmatched. CDR3 sequence (DNA): TGCGCCAGCAGCTCGGACAGGGGAGCCTACGAGCAGTACTTC. Translating it yields CASSSDRGAYEQYF.

The CDR3 sequence: CASSQDFGTDTQYF. The CDR3, as DNA: TGTGCCAGCAGCCAAGATTTCGGCACAGATACGCAGTATTTT. V is TRBV4-2 and J is TRBJ2-3; D gene unclear. The V gene lost 0 bases and the J gene lost 1 base, with 5 bases spanning the gap. The germline V gene has CDR1 LGHNA and CDR2 YNFKEQ. The CDR3 totals 14 residues.

The chain links TRBV4-1 to TRBJ2-5; the match to TRBD2 covers 9 bases. The CDR3 totals 18 residues. Germline V gene sequence: CDR1 MGHRA, CDR2 YSYEKL. V shed 1 base and J 0 bases; nucleotides not matched to a gene: 9. In DNA, the CDR3 is TGCGCCAGCAGCCAAGGGCGGCTAGCGGGGTTGTACCAAGAGACCCAGTACTTC. The encoded protein is CASSQGRLAGLYQETQYF.

This clone showed up just a few times. The gene calls are TRBV7-2 and TRBJ1-1, with D perhaps matching TRBD1 (6 bases). This CDR3 comprises 13 residues. The V and J ends lost 5 bases and 5 bases respectively, with 12 bases between them. Germline assignment: CDR1 SGHTA and CDR2 FQGNSA. CDR3 in amino acids: CASSRTGRTEAFF. CDR3 DNA: TGTGCCAGCAGCCGCACAGGGAGAACTGAAGCTTTCTTT.

The rearrangement uses TRBV4-3 and TRBJ1-1, with 8 positions matching TRBD1. CDR1 is LGHNA, CDR2 YSLEER, per germline. CDR3 length: 15 residues. V dropped 1 base and J dropped 5; count of bases not matched to a gene: 6. As DNA, the CDR3 is TGCGCCAGCAGCCAAGCCGGACAGGGTGGAACTGAAGCTTTCTTT. This translates into CASSQAGQGGTEAFF.

The genes are TRBV7-6 and TRBJ2-1; 9 positions agree with TRBD2. The trim removed 0 bases at V and 6 bases at J, leaving 6 bases unmatched. CDR3 length: 16 residues. Germline assignment: CDR1 SGHVS and CDR2 FNYEAQ. The CDR3 nucleotides are TGTGCCAGCAGCTTAGCGGCTAGCGGGACCCGCAATGAGCAGTTCTTC. Translating it yields CASSLAASGTRNEQFF.

This chain uses TRBV4-1 with TRBJ1-4; 7 bases align to TRBD1. The CDR3 has 15 residues. V lost 0 bases, J lost 5 bases, and 3 bases stayed unmatched. Germline values: CDR1 MGHRA, CDR2 YSYEKL. This CDR3 is CASSQDDRANEKLFF. The CDR3, as DNA: TGCGCCAGCAGCCAAGATGACAGGGCCAATGAAAAACTGTTTTTT.